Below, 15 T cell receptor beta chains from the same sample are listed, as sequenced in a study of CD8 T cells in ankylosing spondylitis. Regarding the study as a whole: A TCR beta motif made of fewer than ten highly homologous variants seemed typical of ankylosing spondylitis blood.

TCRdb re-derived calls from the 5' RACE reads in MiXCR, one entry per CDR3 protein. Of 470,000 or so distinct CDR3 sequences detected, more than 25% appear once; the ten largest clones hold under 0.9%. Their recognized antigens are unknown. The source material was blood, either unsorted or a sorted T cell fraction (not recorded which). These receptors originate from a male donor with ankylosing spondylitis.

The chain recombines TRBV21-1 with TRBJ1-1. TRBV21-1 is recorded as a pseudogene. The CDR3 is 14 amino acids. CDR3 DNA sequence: TGTGCCAGCAGCAAATTACGGGGGGGCCCTGAAGCTTTCTTT. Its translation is CASSKLRGGPEAFF.

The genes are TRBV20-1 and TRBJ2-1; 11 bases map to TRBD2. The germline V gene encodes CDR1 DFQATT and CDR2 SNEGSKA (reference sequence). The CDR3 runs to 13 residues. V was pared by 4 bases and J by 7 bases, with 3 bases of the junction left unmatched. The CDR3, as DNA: TGCAGTGCTATTAGCGGGAGGGTAAATGAGCAGTTCTTC. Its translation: CSAISGRVNEQFF.

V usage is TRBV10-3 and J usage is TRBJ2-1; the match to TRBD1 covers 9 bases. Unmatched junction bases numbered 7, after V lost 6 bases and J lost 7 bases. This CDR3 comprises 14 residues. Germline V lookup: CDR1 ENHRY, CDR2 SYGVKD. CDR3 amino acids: CAIRGDRDGNEQFF. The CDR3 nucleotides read TGTGCCATCAGGGGGGACAGGGATGGAAATGAGCAGTTCTTC.

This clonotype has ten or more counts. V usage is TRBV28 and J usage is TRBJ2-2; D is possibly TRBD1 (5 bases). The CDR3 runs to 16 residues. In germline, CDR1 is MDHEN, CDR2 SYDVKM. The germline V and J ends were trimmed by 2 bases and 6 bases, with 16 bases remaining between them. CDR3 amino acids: CASSLGDSFRAGELFF. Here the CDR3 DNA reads TGTGCCAGCAGTTTAGGTGATTCGTTCAGGGCCGGGGAGCTGTTTTTT.

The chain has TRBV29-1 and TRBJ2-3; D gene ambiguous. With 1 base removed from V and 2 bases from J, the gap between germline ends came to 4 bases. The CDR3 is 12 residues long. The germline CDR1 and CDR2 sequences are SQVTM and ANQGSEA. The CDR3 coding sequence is TGCAGCGTTGAAGTGGACACAGATACGCAGTATTTT. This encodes CSVEVDTDTQYF.

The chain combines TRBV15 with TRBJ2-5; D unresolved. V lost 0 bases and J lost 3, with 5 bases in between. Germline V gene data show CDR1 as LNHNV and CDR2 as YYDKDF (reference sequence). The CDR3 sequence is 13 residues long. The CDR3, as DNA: TGTGCCACCAGCAGAGACAGGAAAGAGACCCAGTACTTC. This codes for CATSRDRKETQYF.

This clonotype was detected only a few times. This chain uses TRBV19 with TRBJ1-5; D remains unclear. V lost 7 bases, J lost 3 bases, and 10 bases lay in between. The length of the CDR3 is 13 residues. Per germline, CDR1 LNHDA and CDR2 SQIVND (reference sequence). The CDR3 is CASTKFNNQPQHF. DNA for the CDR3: TGTGCCAGTACCAAGTTTAACAATCAGCCCCAGCATTTT.

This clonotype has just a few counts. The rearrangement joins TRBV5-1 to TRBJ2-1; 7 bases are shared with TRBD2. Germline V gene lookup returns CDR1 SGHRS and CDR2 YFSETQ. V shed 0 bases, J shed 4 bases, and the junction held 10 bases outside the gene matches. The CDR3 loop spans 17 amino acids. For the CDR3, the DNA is TGCGCCAGCAGCTTGGCCGGGGGACTACCCTCATACAATGAGCAGTTCTTC. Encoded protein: CASSLAGGLPSYNEQFF.

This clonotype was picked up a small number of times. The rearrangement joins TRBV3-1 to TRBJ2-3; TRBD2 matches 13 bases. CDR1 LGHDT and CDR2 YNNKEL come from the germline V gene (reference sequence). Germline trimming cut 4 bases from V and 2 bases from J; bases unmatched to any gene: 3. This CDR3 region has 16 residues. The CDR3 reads CASSRTSGRTTDTQYF. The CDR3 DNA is TGTGCCAGCAGCCGGACTAGCGGGAGAACCACAGATACGCAGTATTTT.

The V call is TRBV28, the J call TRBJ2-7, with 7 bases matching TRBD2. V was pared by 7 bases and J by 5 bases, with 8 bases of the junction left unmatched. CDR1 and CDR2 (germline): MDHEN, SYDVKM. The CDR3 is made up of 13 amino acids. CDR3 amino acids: CASTSPGGDEQYV. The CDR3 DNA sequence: TGTGCCAGCACCTCCCCTGGGGGGGACGAGCAGTACGTC.

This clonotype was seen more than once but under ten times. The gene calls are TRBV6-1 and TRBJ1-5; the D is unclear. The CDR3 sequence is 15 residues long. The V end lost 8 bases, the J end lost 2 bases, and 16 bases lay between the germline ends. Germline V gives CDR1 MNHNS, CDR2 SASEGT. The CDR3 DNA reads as TGTGCCAGCTCCCGGGCCCCCGAGGGCAATCAGCCCCAGCATTTT. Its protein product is CASSRAPEGNQPQHF.

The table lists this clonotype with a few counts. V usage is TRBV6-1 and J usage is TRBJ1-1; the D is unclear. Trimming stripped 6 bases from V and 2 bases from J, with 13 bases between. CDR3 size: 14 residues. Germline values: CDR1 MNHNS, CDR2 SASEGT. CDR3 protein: CASRPREGNTEAFF. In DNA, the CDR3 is TGTGCCAGCAGACCCCGGGAGGGCAACACTGAAGCTTTCTTT.

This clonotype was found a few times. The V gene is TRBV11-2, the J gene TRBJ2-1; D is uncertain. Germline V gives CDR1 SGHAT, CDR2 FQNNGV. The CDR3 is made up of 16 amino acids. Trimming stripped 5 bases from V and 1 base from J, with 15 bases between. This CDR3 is CASSPIRGPSYNEQFF. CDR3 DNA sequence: TGTGCCAGCAGCCCAATCCGAGGACCATCCTACAATGAGCAGTTCTTC.

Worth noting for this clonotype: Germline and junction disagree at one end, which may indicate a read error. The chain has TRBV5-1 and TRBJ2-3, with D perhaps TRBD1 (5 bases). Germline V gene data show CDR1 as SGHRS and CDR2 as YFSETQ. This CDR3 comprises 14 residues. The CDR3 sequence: CASRTEENTGTQYF. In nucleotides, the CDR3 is TGCGCCAGCAGGACAGAAGAGAACACAGGTACGCAGTATTTT.

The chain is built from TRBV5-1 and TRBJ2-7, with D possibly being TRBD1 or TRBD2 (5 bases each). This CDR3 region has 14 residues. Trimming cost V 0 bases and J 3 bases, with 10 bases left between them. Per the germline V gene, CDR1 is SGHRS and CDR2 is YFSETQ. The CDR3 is CASSLAGADYEQYF. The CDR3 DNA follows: TGCGCCAGCAGCTTGGCCGGGGCCGACTACGAGCAGTACTTC.